This T cell receptor (beta chain) was observed in a study of T-cell memory formation after mild COVID-19. Background on the study: TCR clusters were mostly confined to one donor each.

This clonotype came up a few times. The antigen remains undetermined. TCRdb reanalysed the 5' RACE reads using MiXCR and keeps one entry per CDR3 protein. The table includes around 80,000 distinct CDR3 sequences, 10% to 15% detected once. Study outcomes and limitations: Largely, contracting CD4+ clones fell within CM and EM, and contracting CD8+ clones within EMRA. Clones contracting over day 15 to 85 were CD4/CD8 balanced, with later expanders leaning CD4+. Pre-infection memory carried some responding clones, suggesting that cross-reactive memory joined.

This CDR3 has 15 residues. V was shortened by 7 bases and J by 0 bases, with 15 bases between the two germline ends. Germline V lookup: CDR1 LNHDA, CDR2 SQIVND (reference sequence). This clonotype was obtained from a man aged 18 to 30 who had mild COVID-19 (a few samples of this study predate the infection). Cell type and time point are not known. Sequencing was done on a sample of PBMCs or a T cell subset sorted from them (not recorded which). J is TRBJ1-1 and V is TRBV19; tentatively, D is TRBD1 (5 bases). The CDR3 coding sequence is TGTGCCAGTATGGCAGGGACGAGGATGAACACTGAAGCTTTCTTT. Protein: CASMAGTRMNTEAFF.